Listed here is a single T cell receptor (beta chain). In the original processing: Amplifying reference gene primers gave estimates of nucleated cell counts. TCRdb keeps only in-frame clones here, not all; method: immunoSEQ multiplex PCR. V, J and clone size were drawn from that table, and D and trimming were deduced from the DNA. Of some 200,000 clones listed, about 91% were seen once; the top ten hold about 0.8%. Cohort placement rested on clinical history that participants reported themselves. This entry is derived from a study of blood T cell repertoires in COVID-19. V was cut by 6 bases and J by 2 bases, with 22 bases left in between. This CDR3 comprises 17 residues. The germline CDR1 and CDR2 sequences are ENHRY and SYGVKD.

This TCR came from a woman aged 18-30 years who had recovered from COVID-19. The sequenced material came from PBMCs or T cells enriched from blood (not recorded which). The chain couples TRBV10-3 to TRBJ1-2, with D possibly being TRBD1 (5 bases). CDR3 loop: CAISGGGEQIPNYGYTF. For the CDR3, the DNA is TGTGCCATCAGCGGTGGGGGGGAGCAGATCCCAAACTATGGCTACACCTTC.